A single sample gave rise to the 8 T cell receptor beta chains below, sequenced in a study of OX40 agonist ivuxolimab in advanced cancers. Some clones are missing from TCRdb's copy, which holds only in-frame ones; the method was immunoSEQ multiplex PCR. The sample carries about 50,000 clones, about 83% recorded once. The sequences come from CD4+ or CD8+ T cells sorted from blood, collected in a trial of the OX40 agonist ivuxolimab. Source of these receptors: an adult with an advanced solid tumor such as melanoma, head and neck, liver or kidney cancer.

The chain has TRBV5-4 and TRBJ2-3; TRBD2 aligns across 11 bases. The CDR3 is 16 amino acids. CDR1 is SGHNT, CDR2 YYREEE, per germline (reference sequence). The junction had 5 bases not matched to a gene; V was cut back by 4 bases and J by 1 base. The CDR3 spells CASSIKLAGGTDTQYF. CDR3 nucleotide sequence: TGTGCCAGCAGCATTAAACTAGCGGGAGGCACAGATACGCAGTATTTT.

This clone came up a few times. The V and J genes are TRBV2 and TRBJ1-1; D uncertain. The CDR3 has 14 residues. V lost 6 bases and J lost 1, with 12 bases in between. Per germline, CDR1 SNHLY and CDR2 FYNNEI. The CDR3 protein is CASRLEGGNTEAFF. CDR3 DNA: TGTGCCAGCAGGTTGGAGGGCGGGAACACTGAAGCTTTCTTT.

The CDR3, as DNA: TGCAGCGCTTCGACGGCGTCCTACGAGCAGTACTTC. It encodes CSASTASYEQYF. The chain has TRBV29-1 and TRBJ2-7; D not resolved. Germline values: CDR1 SQVTM, CDR2 ANQGSEA. V lost 7 bases to trimming and J lost 1 base, with 11 bases between them. The CDR3 sequence is 12 residues long.

The chain is built from TRBV6-5 and TRBJ2-5; D not certain. Gene TRBJ2-7 matches the end of the DNA better, so the J call may be wrong. The germline CDR1 and CDR2 sequences are MNHEY and SVGAGI. The CDR3 runs 15 residues. The CDR3 DNA reads as TGTGCCAGCAGCCCCCCCCCGGCCAGCTCCTACGAGCAGTACTTC. This translates into CASSPPPASSYEQYF.

This chain joins TRBV4-1 and TRBJ2-7; D call uncertain. The V end lost 1 base, the J end lost 4 bases, and 8 bases lay between the germline ends. The CDR3 sequence is 13 residues long. Per the germline V gene, CDR1 is MGHRA and CDR2 is YSYEKL. The CDR3 loop reads CASSQVYGYEQYF. CDR3 nucleotide sequence: TGCGCCAGCAGCCAAGTTTATGGTTACGAGCAGTACTTC.

The rearrangement joins TRBV10-3 to TRBJ2-2, with D perhaps matching TRBD1 (6 bases). CDR1 ENHRY and CDR2 SYGVKD come from the germline V gene. The CDR3 runs to 14 residues. Trimming removed 4 bases at V and 7 bases at J, with 13 bases between. CDR3 bases: TGTGCCATCAGTGGGAGACAGGTGGGCGGGGAGCTGTTTTTT. Translated: CAISGRQVGGELFF.

This chain connects TRBV27 to TRBJ2-4, with 9 bases aligning to TRBD1. Trimming removed 4 bases from V and 9 bases from J; junction bases left unmatched: 1. The CDR3 length is 12 residues. Looked up from germline, CDR1 is MNHEY and CDR2 is SMNVEV (reference sequence). The DNA of the CDR3 is TGTGCCAGCAGTTCGACAGGGGGCATTCAGTACTTC. Translation: CASSSTGGIQYF.

J is TRBJ2-3 and V is TRBV6-5; 9 nucleotides line up with TRBD2. Germline trimming cut 4 bases from V and 3 bases from J; bases unmatched to any gene: 5. The CDR3 is 15 residues long. Germline values: CDR1 MNHEY, CDR2 SVGAGI. CDR3 loop: CASSSAGGPTDTQYF. The CDR3 nucleotides read TGTGCCAGCAGTTCGGCGGGAGGGCCTACAGATACGCAGTATTTT.